This T cell receptor (beta chain) was recorded in a study of CD8 T cells in Susac syndrome. This clonotype was observed a single time. TCR beta sequences were obtained from blood CD8+ and CD4+ T cells. It was treatment-naive patients with stable or active relapsing-remitting disease who made up the multiple sclerosis controls. Germline CDR1 and CDR2: DFQATT and SNEGSKA (reference sequence). Between the trimmed V and J ends, which lost 3 bases and 3 bases, there was a span of 12 bases. This CDR3 region has 14 residues. When the RNA was reverse transcribed, random hexamers were used with an input of 0.5 to 1 ug. One entry per CDR3 protein results from TCRdb running MiXCR on the immunoSEQ multiplex PCR reads. The repertoire consists of about 200,000 distinct CDR3 sequences, with around 90% occurring once and the leading ten covering around 0.13%.

The chain carries TRBV20-1 and TRBJ2-1; D might be TRBD2 (6 bases). This receptor was obtained from a human donor with multiple sclerosis. Sequencing was performed on CD8+ T cells from PBMCs. CDR3 loop: CSASIAEGYNEQFF. The CDR3 DNA follows: TGCAGTGCTAGCATCGCGGAGGGCTACAATGAGCAGTTCTTC.